This T cell receptor (beta chain) stems from a study of glioma-infiltrating T cells. This clonotype was counted between two and nine times. Its antigen is unidentified. Findings and caveats of the study: Tissue-blood divergence was below expectation in non-neoplastic patients, above in gliomas. CDR3 overlap between tissue and blood was very small.

Amplification of TCR alpha and beta CDR3 regions from RNA used iRepertoire nested multiplex PCR. TCRdb re-analysed the multiplex PCR reads in MiXCR, keeping a single row per CDR3 protein. The sample records approximately 400,000 distinct CDR3 sequences, roughly 41% being singletons. CDR3 length: 12 residues. V lost 1 base and J 8 bases, leaving 6 bases between the germline ends. The V gene's germline CDR1 is LNHDA and CDR2 SQIVND (reference sequence). V gene TRBV19 combines with J gene TRBJ2-1; D unclear. Sequenced sample: glioma tissue, nonneoplastic brain tissue, or PBMCs (not recorded which). The clonotype originates from a human donor with low-grade glioma or glioblastoma, undergoing nonglioma brain surgery, or in good health (not recorded which). The CDR3, as DNA: TGTGCCAGTAGTATAGTCGGATATGAGCAGTTCTTC. Its protein is CASSIVGYEQFF.